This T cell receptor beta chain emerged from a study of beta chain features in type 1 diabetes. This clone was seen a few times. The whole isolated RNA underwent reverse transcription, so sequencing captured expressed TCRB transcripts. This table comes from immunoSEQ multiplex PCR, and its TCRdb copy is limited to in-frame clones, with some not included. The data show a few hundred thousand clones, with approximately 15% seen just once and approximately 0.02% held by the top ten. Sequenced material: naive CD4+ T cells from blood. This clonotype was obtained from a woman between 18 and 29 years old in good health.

The CDR3 coding sequence is TGTGCCAGCAGCGCCCGCCCTAGCGGGAGAGCCAATGAGCAGTTCTTC. Encoded protein: CASSARPSGRANEQFF. The J gene is TRBJ2-1, the V gene TRBV9; 10 nucleotides line up with TRBD2. V shed 3 bases, J shed 6 bases, and the junction held 9 bases outside the gene matches. The CDR3 has 16 residues. Per germline, CDR1 SGDLS and CDR2 YYNGEE.